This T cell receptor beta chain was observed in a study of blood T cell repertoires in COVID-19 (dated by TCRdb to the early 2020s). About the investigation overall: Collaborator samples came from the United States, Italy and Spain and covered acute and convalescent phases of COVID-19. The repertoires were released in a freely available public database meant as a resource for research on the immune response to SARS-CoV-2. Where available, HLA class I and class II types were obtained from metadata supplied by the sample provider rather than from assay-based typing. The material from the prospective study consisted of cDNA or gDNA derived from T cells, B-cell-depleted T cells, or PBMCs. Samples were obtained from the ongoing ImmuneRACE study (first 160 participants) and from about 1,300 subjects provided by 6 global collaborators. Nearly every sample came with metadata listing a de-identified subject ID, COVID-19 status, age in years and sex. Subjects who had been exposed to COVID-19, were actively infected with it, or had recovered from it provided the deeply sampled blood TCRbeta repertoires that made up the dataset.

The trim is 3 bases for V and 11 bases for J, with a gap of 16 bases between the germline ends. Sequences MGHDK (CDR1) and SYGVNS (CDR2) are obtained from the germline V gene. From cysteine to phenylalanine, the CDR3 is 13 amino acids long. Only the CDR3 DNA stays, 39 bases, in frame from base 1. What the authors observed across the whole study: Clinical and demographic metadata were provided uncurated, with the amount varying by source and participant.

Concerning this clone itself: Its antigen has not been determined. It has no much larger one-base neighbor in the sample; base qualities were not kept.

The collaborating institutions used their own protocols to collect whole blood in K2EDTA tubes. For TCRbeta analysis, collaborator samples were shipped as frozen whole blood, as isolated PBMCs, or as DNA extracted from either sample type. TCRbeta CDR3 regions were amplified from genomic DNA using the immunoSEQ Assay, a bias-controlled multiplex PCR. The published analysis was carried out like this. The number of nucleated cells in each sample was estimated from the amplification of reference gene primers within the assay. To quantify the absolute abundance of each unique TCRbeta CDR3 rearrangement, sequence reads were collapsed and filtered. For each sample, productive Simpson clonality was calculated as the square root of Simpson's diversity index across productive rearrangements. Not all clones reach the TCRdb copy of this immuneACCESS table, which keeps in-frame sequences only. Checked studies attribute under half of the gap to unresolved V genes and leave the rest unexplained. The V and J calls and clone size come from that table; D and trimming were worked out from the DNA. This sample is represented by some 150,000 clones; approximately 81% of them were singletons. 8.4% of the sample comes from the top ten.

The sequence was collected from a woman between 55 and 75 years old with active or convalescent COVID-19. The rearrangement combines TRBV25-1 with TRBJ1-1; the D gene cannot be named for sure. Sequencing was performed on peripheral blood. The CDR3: CASSDPREEDAFF. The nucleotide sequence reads TGTGCCAGCAGTGACCCCCGCGAGGAGGACGCTTTCTTT.